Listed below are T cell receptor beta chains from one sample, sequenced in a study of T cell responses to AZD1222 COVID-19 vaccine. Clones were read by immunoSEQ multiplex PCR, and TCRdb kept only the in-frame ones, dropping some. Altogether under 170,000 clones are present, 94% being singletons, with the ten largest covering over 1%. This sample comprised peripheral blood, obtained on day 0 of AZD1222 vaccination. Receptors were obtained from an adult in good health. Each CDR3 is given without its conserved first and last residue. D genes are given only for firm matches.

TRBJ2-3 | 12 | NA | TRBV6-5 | ASSRERSTDTQY
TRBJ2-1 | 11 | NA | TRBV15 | ATSRWEVHEQF
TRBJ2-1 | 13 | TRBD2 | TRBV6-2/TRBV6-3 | ASSVRTSGGNEQF
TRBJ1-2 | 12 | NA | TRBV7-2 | ASSLGKTLGGYT
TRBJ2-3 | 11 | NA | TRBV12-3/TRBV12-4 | TSSQARTDTQY
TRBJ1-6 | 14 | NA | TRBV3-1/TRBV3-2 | ASSQARTAYNSPLH
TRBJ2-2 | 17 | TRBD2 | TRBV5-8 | ASSLGISLAVRNTGELF
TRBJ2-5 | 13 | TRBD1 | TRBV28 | ASSSGGTGQETQY
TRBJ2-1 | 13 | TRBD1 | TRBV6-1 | ASSIGQGGHNEQF
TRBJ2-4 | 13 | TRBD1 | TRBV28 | ASSSNRDRKNIQY
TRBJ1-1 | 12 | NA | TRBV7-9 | ASSLVSGNTEAF
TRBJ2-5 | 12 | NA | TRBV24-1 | ATSDPWGQETQY
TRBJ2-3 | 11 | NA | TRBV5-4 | ASSSHRPDTQY
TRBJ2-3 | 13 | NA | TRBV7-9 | ASSLGSGHTDTQY
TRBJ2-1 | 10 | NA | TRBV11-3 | ASSRTYNEQF
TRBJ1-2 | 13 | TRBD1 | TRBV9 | ASSVGTGGAEGYT
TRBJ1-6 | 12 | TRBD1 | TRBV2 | ASSEQGAQSPLH
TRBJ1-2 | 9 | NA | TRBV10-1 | ASSDGGEET
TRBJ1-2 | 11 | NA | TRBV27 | ASSPQGPYGYT
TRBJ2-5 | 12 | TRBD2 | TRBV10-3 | AISVGGPLETQY
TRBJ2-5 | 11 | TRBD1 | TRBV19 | ASSVDRVETQY
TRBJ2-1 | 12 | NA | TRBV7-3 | ASSIQSSANEQF
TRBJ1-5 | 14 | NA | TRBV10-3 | AISESPGRENQPQH
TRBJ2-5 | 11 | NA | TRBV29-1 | SVVSGPQETQY
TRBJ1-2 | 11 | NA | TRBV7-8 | ASSLEDWQGYT
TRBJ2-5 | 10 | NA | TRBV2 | ASRPALETQY
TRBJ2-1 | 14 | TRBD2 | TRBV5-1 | ASSQGLAGSYNEQF
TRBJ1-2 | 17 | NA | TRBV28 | ASSLWGGRVGRRNYGYT
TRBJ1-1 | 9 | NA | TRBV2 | ASSKTVEAF
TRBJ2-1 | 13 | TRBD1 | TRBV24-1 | ATSDSGQGNNEQF
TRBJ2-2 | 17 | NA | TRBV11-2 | ASSLVMEILGKDTGELF
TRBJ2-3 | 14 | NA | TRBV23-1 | ASSYNLRGSGDTQY
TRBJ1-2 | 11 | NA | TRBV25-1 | ASSERRGVGYT
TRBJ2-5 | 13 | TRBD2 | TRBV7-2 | ASSLAGTIKETQY
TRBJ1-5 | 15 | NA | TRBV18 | ASSPPRGGKGYQPQH
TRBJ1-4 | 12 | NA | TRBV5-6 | ASSLVGWSEKLF
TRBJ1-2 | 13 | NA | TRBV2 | ASSWTQRPDYGYT
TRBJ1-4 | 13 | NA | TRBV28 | ASSRTDRSGEKLF
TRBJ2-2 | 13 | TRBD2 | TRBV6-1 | ASSDGRTNTGELF
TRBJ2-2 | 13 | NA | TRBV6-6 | ASSLISQETGELF
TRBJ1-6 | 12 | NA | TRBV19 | ASSMSAGFSPLH
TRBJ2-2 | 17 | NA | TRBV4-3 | ASSQEEFKLNQNTGELF
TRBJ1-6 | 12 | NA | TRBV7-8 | ASRIGRGDSPLH
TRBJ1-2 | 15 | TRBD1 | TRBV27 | ASSFRDRGRRDYGYT
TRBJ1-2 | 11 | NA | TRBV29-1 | SVEGDTRFAYT
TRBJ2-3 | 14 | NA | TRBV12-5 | ASGRAAAGPINTQY
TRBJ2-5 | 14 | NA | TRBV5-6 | ASSFKGHLLEETQY
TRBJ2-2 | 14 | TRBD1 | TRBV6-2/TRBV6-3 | ASSSHGTANTGELF
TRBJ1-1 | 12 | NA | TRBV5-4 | ASSRREGNTEAF
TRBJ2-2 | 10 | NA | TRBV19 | ASREYTGELF
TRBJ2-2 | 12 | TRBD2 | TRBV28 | ASSLAGGPWELF
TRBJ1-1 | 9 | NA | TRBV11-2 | ASSRGVGAF
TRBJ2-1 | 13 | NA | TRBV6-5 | ASSTPGGAGNEQF